The 15 T cell receptor beta chains in this list originate from one sample, sequenced in a study of blood T cells in healthy people across ages. Primers used in a second PCR of about 7 to 12 cycles were a sample-barcoded 5' primer and a J-beta primer mix. Each CDR3 protein is one row after TCRdb ran MiXCR on the 5' RACE reads. Here the sample spans about 1.4 million distinct CDR3 sequences, roughly 64% being singletons. Material for sequencing was blood. These TCRs come from a man aged 18 to 29 in good health.

The chain is built from TRBV4-2 and TRBJ2-7; either TRBD1 or TRBD2 may fit D (5 bases each). The CDR3 is 15 amino acids. Germline assignment: CDR1 LGHNA and CDR2 YNFKEQ. Deletions cut 0 bases from V and 3 bases from J, with 12 bases between. CDR3 sequence reads: CASSQDLGGGYEQYF. The CDR3 DNA reads TGTGCCAGCAGCCAAGACCTAGGTGGGGGCTACGAGCAGTACTTC.

J is TRBJ2-5 and V is TRBV4-1; D perhaps matches TRBD1 (6 bases). The J call may be mistaken, given a closer DNA end match to TRBJ2-7. Per the germline V gene, CDR1 is MGHRA and CDR2 is YSYEKL. The CDR3 has 14 amino acids. The CDR3 nucleotides are TGCGCCAGCAGCTGGGAAGGGGGACCCTACGAGCAGTACTTC. It translates to CASSWEGGPYEQYF.

The rearrangement uses TRBV12-3 or TRBV12-4 and TRBJ2-1, with 10 bases aligning to TRBD1. This CDR3 region has 16 residues. Trimming removed 5 bases from V and 3 bases from J; junction bases left unmatched: 7. The DNA for the CDR3 is TGTGCCAGCAGTACCGGAGGGACAGGGGTCTACAATGAGCAGTTCTTC. This gives the protein CASSTGGTGVYNEQFF.

The chain joins TRBV24-1 to TRBJ2-5; D ambiguous. V was shortened by 4 bases and J by 3 bases, with 8 bases between the two germline ends. Germline V CDR1 and CDR2: KGHDR, SFDVKD. There are 13 residues in the CDR3. This CDR3 is CATSEATEETQYF. As DNA, the CDR3 is TGTGCCACCAGTGAGGCTACAGAAGAGACCCAGTACTTC.

CDR3 residues: CASNQGQGSGEQYF. The CDR3 bases are TGTGCCAGCAACCAAGGACAGGGATCGGGCGAGCAGTACTTC. The chain carries TRBV11-2 and TRBJ2-7, with 8 bases lining up with TRBD1. The CDR3 sequence is 14 residues long. Germline V gene sequence: CDR1 SGHAT, CDR2 FQNNGV. The V segment lost 7 bases and the J segment 6 bases; nucleotides outside the gene matches: 11.

The rearrangement joins TRBV30 to TRBJ1-5; 7 bases are shared with TRBD1. Germline V gene data show CDR1 as GTSNPN and CDR2 as SVGIG (reference sequence). CDR3 size: 13 residues. V lost 5 bases to trimming and J lost 5 bases; unmatched junction nucleotides: 6. The CDR3 DNA follows: TGTGCCTGGGGGGGGGACAGAGATCAGCCCCAGCATTTT. Amino acids: CAWGGDRDQPQHF.

This clonotype has just one count. In DNA form, the CDR3 reads TGTGCCAGCAGCGCTAGGCTAACTGATGGCTACACCTTC. This codes for CASSARLTDGYTF. The chain joins TRBV5-8 to TRBJ1-2, with D unresolved. With 4 bases removed from V and 6 bases from J, the gap between germline ends came to 13 bases. Germline-derived CDR1 and CDR2 are SGHTS and YDEGEE. The CDR3 extends over 13 amino acids.

The chain recombines TRBV4-3 with TRBJ2-5, with a possible D match to TRBD2 (5 bases). CDR1 and CDR2 from the germline V gene are LGHNA and YSLEER. V dropped 0 bases and J dropped 11 bases, with 16 bases sitting between them. The CDR3 runs to 14 residues. The CDR3 region is CASSQESADERQYF. In nucleotides, the CDR3 is TGCGCCAGCAGCCAAGAAAGTGCGGATGAGCGGCAGTACTTC.

This clonotype occurred a few times. V gene TRBV4-3 combines with J gene TRBJ2-5; perhaps TRBD1 as D (5 bases). Matching the DNA end better, TRBJ2-7 makes the J call doubtful. This CDR3 region has 16 residues. The germline gives CDR1 LGHNA, CDR2 YSLEER. The CDR3 spells CASSQDRQARGSEQYF. The DNA of the CDR3 is TGCGCCAGCAGCCAAGACAGACAAGCTAGGGGTTCCGAGCAGTACTTC.

This clonotype was observed a few times. V is TRBV6-6 and J is TRBJ2-4; either TRBD1 or TRBD2 may supply D (5 bases each). This CDR3 has 16 residues. The germline V and J ends were trimmed by 6 bases and 2 bases, with 17 bases remaining between them. Germline V CDR1 and CDR2: MNHNY, SVGAGI (reference sequence). The CDR3 DNA reads TGTGCCAGCAGATATACGGTGGGGGAATCCAAAAACATTCAGTACTTC. Amino acid sequence: CASRYTVGESKNIQYF.

The count of this clonotype is one. The chain uses TRBV6-2 or TRBV6-3 and TRBJ2-1, with no clear D. V was clipped by 5 bases and J by 7 bases, with 18 bases between them. Germline V gene lookup returns CDR1 MNHEY and CDR2 SVGEGT. The CDR3 covers 15 residues. CDR3 nucleotides: TGTGCCAGCAGTATACAAGCTGAAGGATGGAATGAGCAGTTCTTC. Protein: CASSIQAEGWNEQFF.

The rearrangement uses TRBV7-2 and TRBJ1-1, with D perhaps TRBD1 (5 bases). CDR1 SGHTA and CDR2 FQGNSA come from the germline V gene. The CDR3 is made up of 14 amino acids. The V end lost 1 base, the J end lost 7 bases, and 13 bases lay between the germline ends. The CDR3 nucleotides are TGTGCCAGCAGCTTAGGATACGGTGGGGGTGAAGCTTTCTTT. Amino acids: CASSLGYGGGEAFF.

The chain is built from TRBV4-1 and TRBJ1-6; D might be TRBD1 (6 bases). V was trimmed by 2 bases and J by 10 bases, leaving 21 bases between them. This CDR3 has 17 amino acids. Germline V lookup: CDR1 MGHRA, CDR2 YSYEKL. In DNA, the CDR3 is TGCGCCAGCAGCCAACGGGACGGGTCGGGGGCCCACTCACCCCTCCACTTT. This codes for CASSQRDGSGAHSPLHF.

The chain is built from TRBV6-2 or TRBV6-3 and TRBJ2-3; D uncertain. Between the trimmed V and J ends, which lost 6 bases and 3 bases, there was a span of 10 bases. CDR1 and CDR2 (germline): MNHEY, SVGEGT. The length of the CDR3 is 13 residues. The CDR3 protein is CASRNDGTDTQYF. In DNA form, the CDR3 reads TGTGCCAGCAGAAACGACGGGACAGATACGCAGTATTTT.

The chain recombines TRBV25-1 with TRBJ2-3; D possibly corresponds to TRBD1 (5 bases). The CDR3 runs 14 residues. V was cut by 3 bases and J by 4 bases, with 11 bases left in between. Germline lookup yields CDR1 MGHDK and CDR2 SYGVNS. The CDR3 DNA sequence: TGTGCCAGCAGTGACAGGGTGTTGGCAGATACGCAGTATTTT. Protein sequence: CASSDRVLADTQYF.